These T cell receptor beta chains were read from a single sample in a study of radiation and T cells in renal cell carcinoma. Data came from immunoSEQ multiplex PCR; TCRdb stores just in-frame clones and leaves some out. The table shows some 150,000 clones, with approximately 86% occurring only once. Sequenced here: blood, sampled from a patient whose treatment included radiotherapy and nephrectomy. The receptors come from a woman aged 45 to 65 with renal cell carcinoma. Both conserved end residues are part of each CDR3. Each record gives: V gene, clone size, J gene, D gene, CDR3 protein, CDR3 DNA. The D gene is left open where the match is weak. Rows give clone size only sometimes, using once, few, many, or a class for an expanded clone.

v_call: TRBV4-1; clone_size: -; j_call: TRBJ1-2; d_call: TRBD1; cdr3_aa: CASSQDGWTGGAYGYTF; cdr3_nt: TGCGCCAGCAGCCAAGATGGGTGGACAGGGGGCGCCTATGGCTACACCTTC
v_call: TRBV28; clone_size: once; j_call: TRBJ2-3; d_call: -; cdr3_aa: CASSFVVRTDTQYF; cdr3_nt: TGTGCCAGCAGTTTCGTTGTCCGCACAGATACGCAGTATTTT
v_call: TRBV6-1; clone_size: -; j_call: TRBJ1-1; d_call: TRBD1; cdr3_aa: CASSAMGQGWTEAFF; cdr3_nt: TGTGCCAGCAGTGCCATGGGACAGGGGTGGACTGAAGCTTTCTTT
v_call: TRBV25-1; clone_size: few; j_call: TRBJ1-1; d_call: -; cdr3_aa: CASLSLKGEAFF; cdr3_nt: TGTGCCAGCCTAAGCCTAAAGGGTGAAGCTTTCTTT
v_call: TRBV29-1; clone_size: -; j_call: TRBJ1-1; d_call: -; cdr3_aa: CSVFLDVNTEAFF; cdr3_nt: TGCAGCGTTTTCCTGGACGTCAACACTGAAGCTTTCTTT
v_call: TRBV4-2; clone_size: -; j_call: TRBJ1-5; d_call: TRBD1; cdr3_aa: CASSQATGGNQPQHF; cdr3_nt: TGTGCCAGCAGCCAGGCGACAGGGGGCAATCAGCCCCAGCATTTT
v_call: TRBV6-1; clone_size: -; j_call: TRBJ1-5; d_call: -; cdr3_aa: CASSEAGADQPQHF; cdr3_nt: TGTGCCAGCAGTGAAGCAGGGGCGGATCAGCCCCAGCATTTT
v_call: TRBV10-3; clone_size: -; j_call: TRBJ2-1; d_call: TRBD1; cdr3_aa: CAITDRDSNEQFF; cdr3_nt: TGTGCCATCACCGACAGGGATTCCAATGAGCAGTTCTTC
v_call: TRBV4-2; clone_size: -; j_call: TRBJ2-3; d_call: TRBD2; cdr3_aa: CASSQVLAGVDTQYF; cdr3_nt: TGTGCCAGCAGCCAAGTCCTAGCGGGGGTTGATACGCAGTATTTT
v_call: TRBV6-5; clone_size: -; j_call: TRBJ1-5; d_call: TRBD1; cdr3_aa: CASSPGQVNQPQHF; cdr3_nt: TGTGCCAGCAGTCCGGGACAGGTCAATCAGCCCCAGCATTTT
v_call: TRBV5-4; clone_size: -; j_call: TRBJ1-1; d_call: TRBD1; cdr3_aa: CASSLGTGGTEAFF; cdr3_nt: TGTGCCAGCAGCTTGGGGACAGGGGGCACTGAAGCTTTCTTT
v_call: TRBV18; clone_size: once; j_call: TRBJ2-3; d_call: TRBD1; cdr3_aa: CASLGQASTDTQYF; cdr3_nt: TGTGCCAGCCTTGGACAGGCGAGCACAGATACGCAGTATTTT
v_call: TRBV9; clone_size: once; j_call: TRBJ2-7; d_call: TRBD2; cdr3_aa: CASSVGLAGGQHEQYF; cdr3_nt: TGTGCCAGCAGCGTTGGACTAGCGGGGGGGCAACACGAGCAGTACTTC
v_call: TRBV7-2; clone_size: -; j_call: TRBJ2-2; d_call: TRBD1; cdr3_aa: CASSPDRRNWGELFF; cdr3_nt: TGTGCCAGCAGCCCGGACAGGCGAAACTGGGGGGAGCTGTTTTTT
v_call: TRBV5-4; clone_size: -; j_call: TRBJ2-5; d_call: TRBD1; cdr3_aa: CASSVLYRGQETQYF; cdr3_nt: TGTGCCAGCAGCGTGTTATACAGGGGGCAAGAGACCCAGTACTTC
v_call: TRBV5-4; clone_size: -; j_call: TRBJ2-3; d_call: TRBD1; cdr3_aa: CASSLDRGADTQYF; cdr3_nt: TGTGCCAGCAGCTTGGACAGGGGGGCAGATACGCAGTATTTT
v_call: TRBV7-3; clone_size: -; j_call: TRBJ2-3; d_call: -; cdr3_aa: CASSYGRTDTQYF; cdr3_nt: TGTGCCAGCAGCTATGGGCGCACAGATACGCAGTATTTT
v_call: TRBV2; clone_size: -; j_call: TRBJ2-3; d_call: -; cdr3_aa: CASSDGQSMSTDTQYF; cdr3_nt: TGTGCCAGCAGTGACGGACAGAGCATGAGCACAGATACGCAGTATTTT
v_call: TRBV11-3; clone_size: once; j_call: TRBJ1-6; d_call: -; cdr3_aa: CASSRSGGNSPLHF; cdr3_nt: TGTGCCAGCAGTCGATCTGGGGGAAATTCACCCCTCCACTTT
v_call: TRBV5-6; clone_size: -; j_call: TRBJ1-2; d_call: TRBD1; cdr3_aa: CASSLVNRQGGGGYTF; cdr3_nt: TGTGCCAGCAGCTTGGTCAACAGACAGGGAGGAGGGGGCTACACCTTC
v_call: TRBV9; clone_size: -; j_call: TRBJ1-2; d_call: -; cdr3_aa: CASSGRAGPLGGYTF; cdr3_nt: TGTGCCAGCAGCGGTAGAGCAGGACCGTTGGGGGGCTACACCTTC
v_call: TRBV6-5; clone_size: -; j_call: TRBJ1-1; d_call: -; cdr3_aa: CASSSVQRNTEAFF; cdr3_nt: TGTGCCAGCAGTTCCGTACAAAGGAACACTGAAGCTTTCTTT
v_call: TRBV6-6; clone_size: -; j_call: TRBJ1-1; d_call: -; cdr3_aa: CASSNQGNTEAFF; cdr3_nt: TGTGCCAGCAGTAACCAGGGGAACACTGAAGCTTTCTTT
v_call: TRBV7-6; clone_size: -; j_call: TRBJ1-2; d_call: -; cdr3_aa: CASSHRALSGYTF; cdr3_nt: TGTGCCAGCAGCCACAGGGCCCTTAGTGGCTACACCTTC
v_call: TRBV4-1; clone_size: few; j_call: TRBJ1-6; d_call: TRBD1; cdr3_aa: CASSQDRDRVASPLHF; cdr3_nt: TGCGCCAGCAGCCAAGATAGGGACAGGGTCGCTTCACCCCTCCACTTT
v_call: TRBV15; clone_size: -; j_call: TRBJ2-1; d_call: TRBD1; cdr3_aa: CATSGQRGTGRYNEQFF; cdr3_nt: TGTGCCACCAGCGGTCAACGCGGGACAGGACGGTACAATGAGCAGTTCTTC
v_call: TRBV13; clone_size: -; j_call: TRBJ2-3; d_call: -; cdr3_aa: CASSTTSTDTQYF; cdr3_nt: TGTGCCAGCAGCACGACTAGCACAGATACGCAGTATTTT
v_call: TRBV5-1; clone_size: -; j_call: TRBJ2-1; d_call: -; cdr3_aa: CASSLVGFSYNEQFF; cdr3_nt: TGCGCCAGCAGCTTGGTCGGGTTCTCCTACAATGAGCAGTTCTTC
v_call: TRBV7-9; clone_size: once; j_call: TRBJ1-2; d_call: TRBD1; cdr3_aa: CASSTGQFNYGYTF; cdr3_nt: TGTGCCAGCAGCACGGGACAGTTCAACTATGGCTACACCTTC
v_call: TRBV27; clone_size: -; j_call: TRBJ2-2; d_call: -; cdr3_aa: CASKGGAVTGELFF; cdr3_nt: TGTGCCAGTAAGGGGGGGGCGGTAACCGGGGAGCTGTTTTTT
v_call: TRBV2; clone_size: once; j_call: TRBJ2-5; d_call: -; cdr3_aa: CASSLSTGVGETQYF; cdr3_nt: TGTGCCAGCAGCCTATCGACGGGAGTAGGAGAGACCCAGTACTTC
v_call: TRBV18; clone_size: -; j_call: TRBJ2-2; d_call: -; cdr3_aa: CASSPSGQRRGELFF; cdr3_nt: TGTGCCAGCTCACCAAGCGGCCAGAGAAGGGGGGAGCTGTTTTTT
v_call: TRBV11-1; clone_size: -; j_call: TRBJ2-7; d_call: -; cdr3_aa: CASSLSREVHEQYF; cdr3_nt: TGTGCCAGCAGCTTATCCAGGGAGGTCCACGAGCAGTACTTC
v_call: TRBV6-5; clone_size: -; j_call: TRBJ1-2; d_call: TRBD1; cdr3_aa: CASSWDRGLNYGYTF; cdr3_nt: TGTGCCAGCAGCTGGGACAGGGGGCTGAACTATGGCTACACCTTC
v_call: TRBV6-1; clone_size: -; j_call: TRBJ2-1; d_call: -; cdr3_aa: CASEEAGALYNEQFF; cdr3_nt: TGTGCCAGCGAGGAGGCGGGGGCCCTATACAATGAGCAGTTCTTC
v_call: TRBV9; clone_size: -; j_call: TRBJ2-1; d_call: TRBD1; cdr3_aa: CASSVVGTASYNEQFF; cdr3_nt: TGTGCCAGCAGCGTAGTGGGGACAGCCTCCTACAATGAGCAGTTCTTC
v_call: TRBV7-7; clone_size: once; j_call: TRBJ2-2; d_call: -; cdr3_aa: CASSLAQGLTGELFF; cdr3_nt: TGTGCTAGCAGCTTAGCCCAGGGTTTGACCGGGGAGCTGTTTTTT
v_call: TRBV5-1; clone_size: -; j_call: TRBJ2-5; d_call: -; cdr3_aa: CASSLSIGQGPFQETQYF; cdr3_nt: TGCGCCAGCAGCTTGTCAATTGGGCAGGGCCCGTTCCAAGAGACCCAGTACTTC
v_call: TRBV25-1; clone_size: -; j_call: TRBJ1-5; d_call: -; cdr3_aa: CASSGTGRPGARHF; cdr3_nt: TGTGCCAGCAGTGGGACGGGGCGCCCAGGCGCCCGGCATTTT
v_call: TRBV19; clone_size: -; j_call: TRBJ1-2; d_call: -; cdr3_aa: CASSRASTSNYGYTF; cdr3_nt: TGTGCCAGTAGTCGTGCCTCTACTTCGAACTATGGCTACACCTTC
v_call: TRBV19; clone_size: once; j_call: TRBJ1-1; d_call: -; cdr3_aa: CASSIRLNTEAFF; cdr3_nt: TGTGCCAGTAGTATCAGATTGAACACTGAAGCTTTCTTT
v_call: TRBV19; clone_size: once; j_call: TRBJ2-7; d_call: -; cdr3_aa: CASSVGPGSYEQYF; cdr3_nt: TGTGCCAGTAGTGTCGGTCCGGGTTCCTACGAGCAGTACTTC
v_call: TRBV6-1; clone_size: -; j_call: TRBJ1-3; d_call: -; cdr3_aa: CASSEWQRPGNTIYF; cdr3_nt: TGTGCCAGCAGTGAATGGCAGAGACCTGGAAACACCATATATTTT
v_call: TRBV19; clone_size: -; j_call: TRBJ2-5; d_call: -; cdr3_aa: CASSTPTSTQYF; cdr3_nt: TGTGCCAGTAGTACCCCGACGTCGACCCAGTACTTC